This T cell receptor (beta chain) is drawn from a study of blood T cell repertoires in COVID-19. V was clipped by 7 bases and J by 3 bases; unmatched bases: 3. Germline V gives CDR1 SNHLY, CDR2 FYNNEI. This CDR3 is built from 13 residues. This table comes from immunoSEQ multiplex PCR, and its TCRdb copy is limited to in-frame clones, with some not included. In the table there are 210,000 or so clones, around four fifths of which are singletons. This chain uses TRBV2 with TRBJ1-5; 7 bases are a match to TRBD1. This clonotype was sampled from a woman between 50 and 59 years old with active or convalescent COVID-19. Sequenced material: peripheral blood. CDR3 DNA sequence: TGTGCCAGCATGGGACAGATCAATCAGCCCCAGCATTTT. This codes for CASMGQINQPQHF.